This TCR beta chain appears in the sequencing data of a study of T-cell memory formation after mild COVID-19. The CDR3 is 14 amino acids. Per the germline V gene, CDR1 is SGHTA and CDR2 is FQGTGA. V was clipped by 5 bases and J by 3 bases, with 13 bases between them. Via MiXCR, TCRdb re-called the 5' RACE reads, giving one row per CDR3 protein. Here the sample spans approximately 260,000 distinct CDR3 sequences, 15% to 20% being singletons. Sequences were obtained from PBMCs or a T cell subset sorted from them (not recorded which). The chain has TRBV7-3 and TRBJ1-1, with D perhaps TRBD1 (5 bases). The receptor was derived from a man aged 18 to 29 who had mild COVID-19 (a few samples of this study predate the infection). Cell type and time point are not known. The CDR3 loop reads CASSPGGTDTEAFF. The CDR3 region has the DNA TGTGCCAGCAGCCCCGGGGGGACGGACACTGAAGCTTTCTTT.